This entry describes one T cell receptor beta chain. Primers included in the PCR were 60 Vbeta and 13 Jbeta primers. In the original workflow: A later analysis counted approximately 88 million unique TCR beta chains, 10 million to 12 million shared. Profiling relied on immunoSEQ multiplex PCR, and the TCRdb table lists in-frame clones only, not all of them. That table is the source of V, J and clone size, and D and trimming were worked out from the DNA. The table has some 140,000 clones, 79% seen once; the top ten hold over 6%. This sample was taken from a study of cytomegalovirus exposure and HLA in healthy donors. Study-level background: From HLA-typed donors, an early data release held around 80 million unique TCRs.

The V end lost 4 bases, the J end lost 5 bases, and 11 bases lay between the germline ends. Per germline, CDR1 SGHAT and CDR2 FQNNGV. There are 13 residues in the CDR3. This rearrangement joins TRBV11-2 to TRBJ1-1; maybe TRBD1 (5 bases). This clonotype was obtained from a man aged 25 to 40 in good health and CMV-seropositive. The sample consisted of PBMCs. The CDR3 protein is CASSSQGDTEAFF. CDR3 nucleotides: TGTGCCAGCAGCTCGCAGGGTGATACTGAAGCTTTCTTT.